Following are 30 T cell receptor beta chains from one sample sequenced in a study of cytomegalovirus exposure and HLA in healthy donors. The PCR made use of 60 Vbeta and 13 Jbeta primers. The method was immunoSEQ multiplex PCR; TCRdb's version includes in-frame clones alone and lacks a portion of them. In the table there are tens of thousands of clones, 79% of which are singletons. The sample taken for sequencing was PBMCs. Receptors originate from a woman in her thirties or forties in good health and CMV-seropositive.

The chain recombines TRBV23-1 with TRBJ2-1, with a possible D match to TRBD2 (6 bases). TRBV23-1 is recorded as an ORF, its role being uncertain. V lost 6 bases and J 5 bases, leaving 14 bases between the germline ends. This CDR3 comprises 14 residues. CDR3 protein: CASSLLWGDNEQFF. The CDR3 DNA follows: TGCGCCAGCAGCCTCCTCTGGGGGGACAATGAGCAGTTCTTC.

The CDR3 region has the DNA TGTGCCAGCAGCTTAAAGCGCTATGGCTACACCTTC. As protein: CASSLKRYGYTF. The rearrangement links TRBV7-3 to TRBJ1-2; D is unclear. The germline V gene has CDR1 SGHTA and CDR2 FQGTGA. This CDR3 comprises 12 residues. The germline V and J ends were trimmed by 1 base and 4 bases, with 4 bases remaining between them.

This chain links TRBV2 with TRBJ2-7, with D possibly being TRBD1 (6 bases). The V end was cut by 10 bases, the J end by 6 bases, with 25 bases between. Germline CDR1 is SNHLY and CDR2 is FYNNEI. This CDR3 region has 15 residues. As DNA, the CDR3 is TGTGCCACCTACCTCGGCAGGGGCGATAGGAGCGAGCAGTACTTC. This gives the protein CATYLGRGDRSEQYF.

The chain uses TRBV13 and TRBJ2-1; tentatively, D is TRBD2 (6 bases). Looked up from germline, CDR1 is PRHDT and CDR2 is FYEKMQ (reference sequence). CDR3 length: 15 amino acids. The V and J ends lost 5 bases and 7 bases respectively, with 18 bases between them. The CDR3 loop is CASSMGWRVENEQFF. CDR3 DNA: TGTGCCAGCAGCATGGGGTGGAGGGTTGAAAATGAGCAGTTCTTC.

This rearrangement joins TRBV9 to TRBJ2-7; TRBD2 matches at 8 bases. Per germline, CDR1 SGDLS and CDR2 YYNGEE. The trim removed 4 bases at V and 1 base at J, leaving 4 bases unmatched. This CDR3 comprises 14 residues. The CDR3 nucleotides are TGTGCCAGCAGCCGAGCGGGGGCATCCTACGAGCAGTACTTC. Translation: CASSRAGASYEQYF.

This chain connects TRBV5-6 to TRBJ2-7, with D possibly TRBD1 on 6 matching bases. CDR1 and CDR2 (germline): SGHDT, YYEEEE. Deletions cut 6 bases from V and 3 bases from J, with 31 bases between. The length of the CDR3 is 19 residues. The CDR3 DNA sequence: TGTGCCAGCACCACCCGGGTACAGGGCCGTTTTTGGGTGAGCTACGAGCAGTACTTC. Translated: CASTTRVQGRFWVSYEQYF.

The chain has TRBV5-8 and TRBJ2-1; 13 bases agree with TRBD2. The CDR3 has 17 amino acids. In germline, CDR1 is SGHTS, CDR2 YDEGEE. V dropped 4 bases and J dropped 7; count of bases not matched to a gene: 11. In nucleotides, the CDR3 is TGTGCCAGCAGCCCCCTGTTCCGACTAGCGGGGGGTAATGAGCAGTTCTTC. This encodes CASSPLFRLAGGNEQFF.

V is TRBV21-1 and J is TRBJ1-5. TRBV21-1 is an annotated pseudogene. This CDR3 contains 17 residues. The chain's CDR3 is CASTNGGGKDSNQPQHF. The CDR3 nucleotides are TGTGCCAGCACCAATGGGGGAGGGAAAGATAGCAATCAGCCCCAGCATTTT.

This chain joins TRBV11-3 and TRBJ1-2, with a weak D call TRBD1 (5 bases). V gave up 1 base and J gave up 9 bases, with 24 bases separating them. The CDR3 runs to 17 residues. CDR1 is SGHNT, CDR2 YENEEA, per germline. Here the CDR3 reads CASSLALSPRQTASYTF. The DNA for the CDR3 is TGTGCCAGCAGCTTAGCCCTATCACCGCGACAGACCGCGAGCTACACCTTC.

This rearrangement joins TRBV7-2 to TRBJ2-7; TRBD1 agrees at 11 bases. CDR1 SGHTA and CDR2 FQGNSA come from the germline V gene. Trimming at V came to 7 bases and at J to 4 bases, leaving 9 bases not matched to a gene. The CDR3 loop spans 15 amino acids. The CDR3 loop is CASTQTGTGGYEQYF. CDR3 coding DNA: TGTGCCAGCACCCAAACCGGGACAGGGGGTTACGAGCAGTACTTC.

V and J are TRBV7-3 and TRBJ2-1; possible D gene TRBD1, 5 bases. V dropped 2 bases and J dropped 7 bases, with 12 bases sitting between them. The CDR3 is made up of 14 amino acids. Germline assignment: CDR1 SGHTA and CDR2 FQGTGA. CDR3 nucleotide sequence: TGTGCCAGCAGCTTATCGGCAGGGCGGAATGAGCAGTTCTTC. This translates into CASSLSAGRNEQFF.

V and J are TRBV14 and TRBJ1-2; D is possibly TRBD1 (6 bases). V gave up 6 bases and J gave up 4 bases, with 15 bases separating them. Germline V gene lookup returns CDR1 SGHDN and CDR2 FVKESK. The CDR3 consists of 14 residues. The CDR3 is CASSTGTTGYGYTF. The CDR3 nucleotides read TGTGCCAGCAGTACAGGGACAACCGGCTATGGCTACACCTTC. Drawing the rest from reference TRBV14 and TRBJ1-2, the complete variable domain is EAGVTQFPSHSVIEKGQTVTLRCDPISGHDNLYWYRRVMGKEIKFLLHFVKESKQDESGMPNNRFLAERTGGTYSTLKVQPAELEDSGVYFCASSTGTTGYGYTFGSGTRLTVV.

The rearrangement uses TRBV28 and TRBJ1-5; TRBD1 matches at 7 bases. V was clipped by 6 bases and J by 4 bases; unmatched bases: 6. The CDR3 length is 14 residues. Germline lookup yields CDR1 MDHEN and CDR2 SYDVKM. The CDR3 nucleotides are TGTGCCAGCAGGTGGGACAGAATGAATCAGCCCCAGCATTTT. As protein: CASRWDRMNQPQHF. Combining the CDR3 with reference TRBV28 and TRBJ1-5 gives the whole variable domain DVKVTQSSRYLVKRTGEKVFLECVQDMDHENMFWYRQDPGLGLRLIYFSYDVKMKEKGDIPEGYSVSREKKERFSLILESASTNQTSMYLCASRWDRMNQPQHFGDGTRLSIL.

The rearrangement joins TRBV30 to TRBJ2-7, with D unclear. Trimming removed 0 bases at V and 5 bases at J, with 5 bases between. CDR1 is GTSNPN and CDR2 is SVGIG in the germline V gene (reference sequence). The CDR3 is 11 residues long. This CDR3 is CAWSVLNEQYF. The CDR3 bases are TGTGCCTGGAGTGTTCTAAACGAGCAGTACTTC.

The chain is built from TRBV9 and TRBJ2-1, with 9 bases aligning to TRBD2. Germline trimming cut 4 bases from V and 6 bases from J; bases unmatched to any gene: 14. Looked up from germline, CDR1 is SGDLS and CDR2 is YYNGEE. CDR3 length: 17 amino acids. The CDR3 is CASSRNPGTSLSNEQFF. DNA for the CDR3: TGTGCCAGCAGCAGAAACCCCGGGACTAGCCTTTCCAATGAGCAGTTCTTC.

The V call is TRBV7-9, the J call TRBJ1-1; TRBD1 might be the D (5 bases). This CDR3 is 16 amino acids long. Per germline, CDR1 SEHNR and CDR2 FQNEAQ (reference sequence). V dropped 1 base and J dropped 5 bases, with 17 bases sitting between them. In nucleotides, the CDR3 is TGTGCCAGCAGCTTAGGGACCACACGGGGGAAAACTGAAGCTTTCTTT. Translation: CASSLGTTRGKTEAFF.

The chain carries TRBV6-5 and TRBJ1-5; D uncertain. This CDR3 is 14 amino acids long. Germline lookup yields CDR1 MNHEY and CDR2 SVGAGI. The V and J ends lost 3 bases and 6 bases respectively, with 12 bases between them. The CDR3 sequence is CASSYGSASQPQHF. CDR3 DNA: TGTGCCAGCAGTTATGGGAGCGCGAGTCAGCCCCAGCATTTT.

A word on this clone: Germline and junction disagree at one end, which may indicate a read error. The J gene is TRBJ2-5, the V gene TRBV9; 14 bases line up with TRBD2. The CDR3 contains 17 residues. CDR1 SGDLS and CDR2 YYNGEE come from the germline V gene. The CDR3 here is CASSAGLAGVSQETHYF. For the CDR3, the DNA is TGTGCCAGCAGCGCGGGACTAGCGGGAGTCTCCCAAGAGACCCATTACTTC.

V usage is TRBV14 and J usage is TRBJ2-7, with D maybe TRBD2 (6 bases). CDR1 is SGHDN, CDR2 FVKESK, per germline. This CDR3 has 20 residues. V was trimmed by 5 bases and J by 3 bases, leaving 32 bases between them. DNA of the CDR3: TGTGCCAGCAGCAAACCGGGGATGGGGCGGGGAGTTCCAGCCCTCTACGAGCAGTACTTC. Protein sequence: CASSKPGMGRGVPALYEQYF.

This clone was counted a single time. The chain carries TRBV2 and TRBJ1-1; 12 bases fit TRBD1. Trimming at V came to 6 bases and at J to 4 bases, leaving 9 bases not matched to a gene. This CDR3 has 16 residues. Germline CDR1 SNHLY, CDR2 FYNNEI. CDR3 in amino acids: CASRRDRGPSATEAFF. CDR3 DNA: TGTGCCAGCAGGCGGGACAGGGGGCCTTCAGCCACTGAAGCTTTCTTT. Full variable domain (remainder filled in from reference TRBV2 and TRBJ1-1): EPEVTQTPSHQVTQMGQEVILRCVPISNHLYFYWYRQILGQKVEFLVSFYNNEISEKSEIFDDQFSVERPDGSNFTLKIRSTKLEDSAMYFCASRRDRGPSATEAFFGQGTRLTVV.

This rearrangement joins TRBV10-3 to TRBJ2-1; 7 positions match TRBD1. This CDR3 has 15 amino acids. Germline V gene lookup returns CDR1 ENHRY and CDR2 SYGVKD. V lost 2 bases and J lost 6; bases outside the gene matches: 7. The CDR3 sequence is CAISEIGQASNEQFF. The CDR3 DNA reads as TGTGCCATCAGTGAGATCGGACAGGCAAGCAATGAGCAGTTCTTC.

This clone was counted only a few times. Written as DNA, the CDR3 is TGTGCCAGCAGCTCCGGGACAGGGAACACTGAAGCTTTCTTT. This gives the protein CASSSGTGNTEAFF. The V and J genes are TRBV11-3 and TRBJ1-1; TRBD1 matches at 8 bases. With V trimmed by 4 bases and J by 1 base, 2 bases remained unmatched. CDR3 length: 14 amino acids. Germline V gene sequence: CDR1 SGHNT, CDR2 YENEEA.

The chain recombines TRBV4-1 with TRBJ1-4; D unresolved. V lost 0 bases and J lost 5, with 13 bases in between. Germline loops: CDR1 MGHRA, CDR2 YSYEKL. CDR3 size: 16 residues. The CDR3 sequence is CASSQERGLWNEKLFF. The CDR3 region has the DNA TGCGCCAGCAGCCAAGAACGAGGTCTTTGGAATGAAAAACTGTTTTTT.

The rearrangement joins TRBV6-5 to TRBJ2-6, with D perhaps matching TRBD1 (5 bases). There are 15 residues in the CDR3. V lost 6 bases and J lost 2, with 11 bases in between. From germline, CDR1 is MNHEY and CDR2 SVGAGI. CDR3 sequence reads: CASRIDSAGANVLTF. The CDR3 DNA follows: TGTGCCAGCAGGATCGACAGTGCTGGGGCCAACGTCCTGACTTTC.

This chain links TRBV5-1 with TRBJ2-5, with D possibly being TRBD1 (5 bases). This CDR3 comprises 14 residues. Trimming took 4 bases from V and 5 from J, leaving 15 bases between them. Germline lookup yields CDR1 SGHRS and CDR2 YFSETQ. CDR3 amino acids: CASSATAGWETQYF. Written as DNA, the CDR3 is TGCGCCAGCAGCGCGACAGCCGGGTGGGAGACCCAGTACTTC.

The chain has TRBV19 and TRBJ2-7, with a weak D call TRBD1 (5 bases). Looked up from germline, CDR1 is LNHDA and CDR2 is SQIVND (reference sequence). The CDR3 length is 16 residues. V was pared by 4 bases and J by 0 bases, with 16 bases between. The DNA for the CDR3 is TGTGCCAGTAGTAAAATCGTACAGGTGAGCTCCTACGAGCAGTACTTC. Translating it yields CASSKIVQVSSYEQYF.

The CDR3 protein is CASSSGGASEQFF. As DNA, the CDR3 is TGTGCCAGCAGCTCCGGGGGAGCCAGTGAGCAGTTCTTC. This chain links TRBV11-2 with TRBJ2-1, with a tentative D call TRBD2 (6 bases). This CDR3 has 13 amino acids. The germline V gene has CDR1 SGHAT and CDR2 FQNNGV. Trimming took 4 bases from V and 9 from J, leaving 13 bases between them.

In this sample, this clone turned up once. The chain employs TRBV7-8 and TRBJ2-1; 15 bases align to TRBD2. With V trimmed by 5 bases and J by 6 bases, 11 bases remained unmatched. Germline V gene lookup returns CDR1 SGHVS and CDR2 FQNEAQ. The CDR3 length is 18 residues. As DNA, the CDR3 is TGTGCCAGCAGCAATGGACTAGCGGGAGGGAGGGGGGCCAATGAGCAGTTCTTC. This translates into CASSNGLAGGRGANEQFF. The variable domain in full, with the rest retrieved from reference TRBV7-8 and TRBJ2-1, is GAGVSQSPRYKVAKRGQDVALRCDPISGHVSLFWYQQALGQGPEFLTYFQNEAQLDKSGLPSDRFFAERPEGSVSTLKIQRTQQEDSAVYLCASSNGLAGGRGANEQFFGPGTRLTVL.

The chain links TRBV5-6 to TRBJ1-1; TRBD1 matches 7 bases. CDR3 length: 16 residues. From germline, CDR1 is SGHDT and CDR2 YYEEEE. V trimming: 5 bases; J trimming: 0 bases; junction bases outside the gene matches: 10. The CDR3 region is CASRPTGVGLNTEAFF. The CDR3 nucleotides are TGTGCCAGCAGACCAACAGGGGTCGGGTTGAACACTGAAGCTTTCTTT.

This clone was seen only a few times. Sequence at one end of the junction differs from germline and may be a read error. J is TRBJ1-2 and V is TRBV7-9; no firm D call. Germline V gene lookup returns CDR1 SEHNR and CDR2 FQNEAQ (reference sequence). The CDR3 is 12 amino acids. CDR3 nucleotide sequence: TGTTCCAGCAGCTCGACGTTGAGGGGCTACACCTTC. This translates into CSSSSTLRGYTF.